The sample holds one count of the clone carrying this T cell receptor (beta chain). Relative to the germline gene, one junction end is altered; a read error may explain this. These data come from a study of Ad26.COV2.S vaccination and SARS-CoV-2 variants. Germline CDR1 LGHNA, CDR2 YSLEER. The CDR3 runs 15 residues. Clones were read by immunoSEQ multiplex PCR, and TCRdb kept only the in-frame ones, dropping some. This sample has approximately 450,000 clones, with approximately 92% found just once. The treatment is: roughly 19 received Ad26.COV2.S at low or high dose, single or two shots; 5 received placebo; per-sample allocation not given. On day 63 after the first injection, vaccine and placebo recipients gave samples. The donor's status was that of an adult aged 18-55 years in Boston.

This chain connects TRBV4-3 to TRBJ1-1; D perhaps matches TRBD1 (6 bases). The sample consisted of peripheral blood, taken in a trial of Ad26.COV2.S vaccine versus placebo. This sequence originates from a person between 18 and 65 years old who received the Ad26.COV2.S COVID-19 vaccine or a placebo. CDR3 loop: CASSEEQGSWTEAFF. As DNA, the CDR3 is TGCGCCAGCAGCGAAGAACAGGGTAGCTGGACTGAAGCTTTCTTT.